This T cell receptor (beta chain) was profiled in a study of Ad26.COV2.S vaccination and SARS-CoV-2 variants. Study-level findings and limits: People given the vaccine had a wider spike-specific TCR breadth than placebo recipients did.

For this clone: Its cognate antigen is unknown.

Germline V gives CDR1 SGHVS, CDR2 FQNEAQ. The CDR3 contains 13 residues. Between the trimmed V and J ends, which lost 5 bases and 2 bases, there was a span of 9 bases. The table came from immunoSEQ multiplex PCR; TCRdb's copy has only in-frame clones and leaves some out. Of fewer than 100,000 clones in the sample, approximately 82% are singletons; the top ten hold more than 15%. The chain links TRBV7-8 to TRBJ1-2, with a weak D call TRBD1 (6 bases). The receptor comes from a human donor who had recovered from COVID-19. This material consisted of peripheral blood, taken after recovery from COVID-19. CDR3 sequence (DNA): TGTGCCAGCAGCGAAAGGGGGAACTATGGCTACACCTTC. It codes for CASSERGNYGYTF.